Listed below are T cell receptor beta chains from one sample, sequenced in a study of T cells after somatic rescue of genetic block. Clones were read by immunoSEQ multiplex PCR, and TCRdb kept only the in-frame ones, dropping some. The sample records 55,000 to 70,000 clones, approximately 90% being singletons. Sequenced: peripheral blood mononuclear cells (PBMCs). Source of these receptors: a man aged 35 to 55. The CDR3 runs from the conserved cysteine through the conserved F or W. The order of the fields is J gene, CDR3 length, clone size, V gene, D gene, CDR3 protein, CDR3 DNA. A D gene is named only where the DNA matches it firmly. Part of the rows lack a size; the others show once, few, many or a class for expanded clones.

TRBJ1-2 14 once TRBV19 NA CASSIVGQSYGYTF TGTGCCAGTAGTATAGTAGGGCAGAGCTATGGCTACACCTTC
TRBJ2-3 13 NA TRBV29-1 NA CSVLGQGTDTQYF TGCAGCGTTTTGGGGCAGGGGACCGATACGCAGTATTTT
TRBJ1-1 15 NA TRBV6-5 TRBD1 CASSRDRGPMTEAFF TGTGCCAGCAGCCGGGACAGGGGGCCGATGACTGAAGCTTTCTTT
TRBJ1-4 15 NA TRBV28 NA CASSTQTGFNEKLFF TGTGCCAGCAGTACCCAGACAGGATTTAATGAAAAACTGTTTTTT
TRBJ1-1 14 NA TRBV19 NA CASSVITGNTEAFF TGTGCCAGTAGTGTGATAACAGGTAACACTGAAGCTTTCTTT
TRBJ2-5 14 NA TRBV25-1 TRBD1 CASSSDRGPETQYF TGTGCCAGCAGCTCAGACAGGGGGCCGGAGACCCAGTACTTC
TRBJ1-1 15 NA TRBV9 NA CASSVYETLNTEAFF TGTGCCAGCAGCGTATACGAGACGTTGAACACTGAAGCTTTCTTT
TRBJ2-1 17 NA TRBV9 TRBD2 CASSPRLAGGPGNEQFF TGTGCCAGCAGCCCCCGGCTAGCGGGAGGGCCGGGGAATGAGCAGTTCTTC
TRBJ2-4 14 NA TRBV5-1 NA CASSLVGGAEIQYF TGCGCCAGCAGCTTGGTCGGGGGCGCCGAGATTCAGTACTTC
TRBJ2-1 15 NA TRBV29-1 TRBD1 CSVGTGRSSYNEQFF TGCAGCGTCGGGACAGGCCGTAGCTCCTACAATGAGCAGTTCTTC
TRBJ2-5 14 NA TRBV18 TRBD2 CASSGLAAQETQYF TGTGCCAGCTCGGGACTAGCGGCACAAGAGACCCAGTACTTC
TRBJ1-1 15 NA TRBV6-5 TRBD1 CASSYSTGVVTEAFF TGTGCCAGCAGTTACAGTACAGGGGTGGTCACTGAAGCTTTCTTT
TRBJ2-7 16 NA TRBV18 TRBD1 CASSPRVGTGRYEQYF TGTGCCAGCTCACCACGGGTAGGGACAGGACGCTACGAGCAGTACTTC
TRBJ1-1 14 NA TRBV6-6 TRBD1 CASRLTGGNTEAFF TGTGCCAGCAGGCTCACAGGGGGGAACACTGAAGCTTTCTTT
TRBJ1-6 14 NA TRBV28 TRBD1 CASRGQGNNSPLHF TGTGCCAGCAGAGGACAGGGCAACAATTCACCCCTCCACTTT
TRBJ1-2 14 NA TRBV11-2 TRBD1 CASSLAGTDYGYTF TGTGCCAGCAGCTTAGCGGGGACAGACTATGGCTACACCTTC
TRBJ1-1 16 NA TRBV4-3 NA CASSQDLRRMNTEAFF TGCGCCAGCAGCCAAGATTTACGGCGGATGAACACTGAAGCTTTCTTT
TRBJ2-2 14 NA TRBV6-4 TRBD2 CASSGLAGDGELFF TGTGCCAGCAGTGGACTAGCGGGGGACGGGGAGCTGTTTTTT
TRBJ2-3 16 NA TRBV7-9 NA CASSYPSGEITDTQYF TGTGCCAGCAGCTACCCCTCAGGGGAAATCACAGATACGCAGTATTTT
TRBJ2-3 14 once TRBV4-1 NA CASSQSINPDTQYF TGCGCCAGCAGCCAAAGCATTAACCCAGATACGCAGTATTTT
TRBJ2-7 15 once TRBV6-1 TRBD1 CASRGQGWRHYEQYF TGTGCCAGCAGGGGACAGGGATGGAGGCACTACGAGCAGTACTTC
TRBJ2-5 15 NA TRBV10-2 NA CASSESNSGQETQYF TGCGCCAGCAGTGAGTCGAATAGCGGCCAAGAGACCCAGTACTTC
TRBJ1-2 13 NA TRBV7-6 NA CASSLGGRGSYTF TGTGCCAGCAGCTTAGGGGGACGGGGGAGCTACACCTTC
TRBJ2-3 17 NA TRBV10-3 TRBD2 CAISESGLADHPDTQYF TGTGCCATCAGTGAGTCCGGTCTAGCGGACCACCCAGATACGCAGTATTTT
TRBJ2-2 14 once TRBV6-6 NA CASSYSPPPGELFF TGTGCCAGCAGTTACTCGCCCCCCCCCGGGGAGCTGTTTTTT
TRBJ2-3 16 NA TRBV4-3 NA CASSQGPSVRTDTQYF TGCGCCAGCAGCCAAGGTCCCAGCGTACGCACAGATACGCAGTATTTT
TRBJ2-1 16 NA TRBV19 TRBD1 CASSPGGFETYNEQFF TGTGCCAGTAGTCCAGGGGGCTTTGAAACCTACAATGAGCAGTTCTTC
TRBJ1-1 17 once TRBV7-9 TRBD1 CASSLRTGLRPNTEAFF TGTGCCAGCAGCCTACGGACAGGCCTAAGACCTAACACTGAAGCTTTCTTT
TRBJ2-2 14 NA TRBV7-9 NA CASSLELNTGELFF TGTGCCAGCAGCTTAGAGCTGAACACCGGGGAGCTGTTTTTT
TRBJ2-1 11 NA TRBV20-1 NA CSALNRDEQFF TGCAGTGCCCTCAATAGGGATGAGCAGTTCTTC
TRBJ1-5 14 once TRBV19 NA CASSWGQGNQPQHF TGTGCCAGTAGTTGGGGGCAGGGGAATCAGCCCCAGCATTTT
TRBJ2-3 15 NA TRBV4-1 TRBD1 CASSQATDRGDTQYF TGCGCCAGCAGCCAAGCAACGGACAGGGGGGATACGCAGTATTTT
TRBJ1-4 16 NA TRBV28 NA CASSLWGGGTNEKLFF TGTGCCAGCAGTTTATGGGGCGGTGGAACTAATGAAAAACTGTTTTTT
TRBJ2-3 15 NA TRBV2 TRBD2 CASSSGLAGDGAQYF TGTGCCAGCAGTTCGGGACTAGCGGGAGACGGTGCGCAGTATTTT
TRBJ2-7 14 NA TRBV11-2 TRBD2 CASRAGGNGYEQYF TGTGCCAGCCGAGCGGGGGGAAATGGGTACGAGCAGTACTTC
TRBJ1-6 16 once TRBV5-6 NA CASSLRDISYNSPLHF TGTGCCAGCAGCTTGAGGGATATCTCCTATAATTCACCCCTCCACTTT
TRBJ1-2 16 NA TRBV27 TRBD1 CASSSLGARGNYGYTF TGTGCCAGCAGTTCCCTCGGCGCCAGGGGGAACTATGGCTACACCTTC
TRBJ2-3 14 NA TRBV10-2 TRBD1 CASSVDRGTDTQYF TGCGCCAGCAGTGTTGACAGGGGCACAGATACGCAGTATTTT
TRBJ1-6 15 once TRBV7-2 TRBD1 CASSLATGVNSPLHF TGTGCCAGCAGCTTAGCGACAGGGGTAAATTCACCCCTCCACTTT
TRBJ2-7 15 NA TRBV28 NA CASSGSDGSSYEQYF TGTGCCAGCAGTGGTTCCGACGGTAGCTCCTACGAGCAGTACTTC
TRBJ2-7 17 NA TRBV28 TRBD2 CASSLLGLAGDLVEQYF TGTGCCAGCAGTTTGTTGGGACTAGCGGGAGATTTAGTCGAGCAGTACTTC
TRBJ1-2 15 NA TRBV11-3 NA CASSLDRWGTYGYTF TGTGCCAGCAGCTTAGATCGTTGGGGGACCTATGGCTACACCTTC
TRBJ1-1 14 NA TRBV10-1 NA CASSENRQVPSAFF TGCGCCAGCAGTGAGAACCGACAGGTCCCATCAGCTTTCTTT
TRBJ2-1 15 NA TRBV9 TRBD1 CASRFGEGAANEQFF TGTGCCAGCAGATTCGGAGAGGGGGCGGCCAATGAGCAGTTCTTC
TRBJ2-3 14 NA TRBV4-2 NA CASSPGTSGDTQYF TGTGCCAGCAGTCCAGGGACGTCAGGGGATACGCAGTATTTT
TRBJ1-1 16 NA TRBV27 NA CASSLSTIQGGTEAFF TGTGCCAGCAGTTTATCTACTATCCAGGGCGGTACTGAAGCTTTCTTT
TRBJ2-1 14 NA TRBV10-3 NA CASTAGQPVNEQFF TGTGCCAGCACCGCGGGACAGCCAGTCAATGAGCAGTTCTTC
TRBJ1-2 11 NA TRBV6-6 NA CASSYSDGYTF TGTGCCAGCAGTTACTCGGACGGCTACACCTTC
TRBJ2-2 14 NA TRBV11-3 NA CASTGAVNTGELFF TGTGCCAGCACCGGGGCGGTAAACACCGGGGAGCTGTTTTTT
TRBJ1-4 18 NA TRBV4-2 TRBD1 CASSQAYGQGGTNEKLFF TGTGCCAGCAGCCAAGCCTACGGACAGGGAGGGACTAATGAAAAACTGTTTTTT